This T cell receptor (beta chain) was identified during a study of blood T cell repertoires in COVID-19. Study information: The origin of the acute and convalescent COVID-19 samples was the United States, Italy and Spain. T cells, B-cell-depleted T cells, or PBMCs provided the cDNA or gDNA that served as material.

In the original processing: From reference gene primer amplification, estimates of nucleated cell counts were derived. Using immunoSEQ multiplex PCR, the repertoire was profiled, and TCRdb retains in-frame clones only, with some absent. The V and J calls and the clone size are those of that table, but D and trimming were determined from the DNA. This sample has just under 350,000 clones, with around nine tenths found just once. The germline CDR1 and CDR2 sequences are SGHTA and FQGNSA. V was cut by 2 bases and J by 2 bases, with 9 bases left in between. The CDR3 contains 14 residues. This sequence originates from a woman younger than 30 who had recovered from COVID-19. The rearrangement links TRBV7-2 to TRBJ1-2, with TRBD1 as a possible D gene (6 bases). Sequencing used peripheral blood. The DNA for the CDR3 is TGTGCCAGCAGCTTAAACAGGGTGAACTATGGCTACACCTTC. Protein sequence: CASSLNRVNYGYTF.